This section outlines one TCR beta chain sequence together with its context. Germline V lookup: CDR1 LNHDA, CDR2 SQIVND (reference sequence). The CDR3 spans 16 residues. V was pared by 2 bases and J by 2 bases, with 6 bases of the junction left unmatched. The entry originates in a study of control samples from healthy donors and cancer patients. TCRdb's copy holds only in-frame clones and misses some; the assay was immunoSEQ multiplex PCR. The data contain 100,000 to 150,000 clones, approximately 92% of them singletons. J is TRBJ2-5 and V is TRBV19; 9 nucleotides align to TRBD2. Sequencing was carried out using PBMCs. This clonotype originated in a man of 80 years or more with head and neck cancer. CDR3 amino acids: CASSISTSGIQETQYF. The CDR3 nucleotides are TGTGCCAGTAGTATATCGACTAGCGGAATACAAGAGACCCAGTACTTC.